The 17 T cell receptor beta chains presented below share a single source sample, sequenced in a study of OX40 agonist ivuxolimab in advanced cancers. Produced via immunoSEQ multiplex PCR; TCRdb's table is partial and in-frame only. The sample records 25,000 to 30,000 clones, roughly 83% being singletons. The source material was CD4+ or CD8+ T cells sorted from blood, sampled in a trial of the OX40 agonist ivuxolimab. Every receptor here comes from an adult with an advanced solid tumor such as melanoma, head and neck, liver or kidney cancer.

The chain has TRBV2 and TRBJ2-7; 8 bases fit TRBD1. Germline-derived CDR1 and CDR2 are SNHLY and FYNNEI. Germline trimming cut 8 bases from V and 5 bases from J; bases unmatched to any gene: 14. The CDR3 has 15 residues. The CDR3 sequence: CASSVFQTGDHEQYF. The CDR3, as DNA: TGTGCCAGCTCCGTTTTTCAGACAGGGGACCACGAGCAGTACTTC.

V is TRBV6-1 and J is TRBJ2-1, with 11 nucleotides matching TRBD2. The V gene end was trimmed by 1 base and the J gene end by 4 bases; junction bases not matched to a gene: 3. CDR1 MNHNS and CDR2 SASEGT come from the germline V gene. The CDR3 loop spans 16 amino acids. The CDR3 DNA is TGTGCCAGCAGTGAAGAGACTAGCGGGGCTTACAATGAGCAGTTCTTC. Protein product: CASSEETSGAYNEQFF.

This chain uses TRBV4-1 with TRBJ1-1, with 7 bases fitting TRBD1. CDR1 is MGHRA and CDR2 is YSYEKL in the germline V gene. The CDR3 consists of 13 residues. The V segment lost 0 bases and the J segment 6 bases; nucleotides outside the gene matches: 1. DNA of the CDR3: TGCGCCAGCAGCCAAGACAGGGGGTCTGAAGCTTTCTTT. It translates to CASSQDRGSEAFF.

V is TRBV9 and J is TRBJ2-7, with a possible D match to TRBD2 (5 bases). Deletions cut 0 bases from V and 4 bases from J, with 11 bases between. The CDR3 runs 14 residues. Germline V gene data show CDR1 as SGDLS and CDR2 as YYNGEE. CDR3 sequence reads: CASSVAGLGYEQYF. In DNA, the CDR3 is TGTGCCAGCAGCGTAGCCGGACTGGGATACGAGCAGTACTTC.

The chain joins TRBV5-5 to TRBJ2-5; D gene unclear. Germline V gene data show CDR1 as SGHKS and CDR2 as YYEKEE (reference sequence). The V end was cut by 5 bases, the J end by 1 base, with 15 bases between. The CDR3 spans 15 residues. CDR3 DNA sequence: TGTGCCAGCAGTTGGACGCCGGGTGGCCAAGAGACCCAGTACTTC. Translated, it gives CASSWTPGGQETQYF.

This rearrangement joins TRBV2 to TRBJ2-1; a possible D gene is TRBD1 (6 bases). The germline V gene has CDR1 SNHLY and CDR2 FYNNEI. V shed 4 bases and J shed 0 bases, with 13 bases lying between them. The CDR3 is 16 residues long. The CDR3 protein is CASSARQARSYNEQFF. In DNA form, the CDR3 reads TGTGCCAGCAGTGCCCGACAGGCACGCTCCTACAATGAGCAGTTCTTC.

V and J are TRBV7-8 and TRBJ2-2, with D maybe TRBD1 (6 bases). V was pared by 5 bases and J by 6 bases, with 19 bases between. Germline V gives CDR1 SGHVS, CDR2 FQNEAQ. This CDR3 is built from 16 residues. This CDR3 reads CASSPTADSAPGELFF. CDR3 DNA: TGTGCCAGCAGCCCAACGGCGGACAGTGCTCCCGGGGAGCTGTTTTTT. The variable domain in full, completed from reference TRBV7-8 and TRBJ2-2, reads GAGVSQSPRYKVAKRGQDVALRCDPISGHVSLFWYQQALGQGPEFLTYFQNEAQLDKSGLPSDRFFAERPEGSVSTLKIQRTQQEDSAVYLCASSPTADSAPGELFFGEGSRLTVL.

V is TRBV7-6 and J is TRBJ2-2, with unresolved D. Germline V gene sequence: CDR1 SGHVS, CDR2 FNYEAQ. CDR3 length equals 15 residues. V lost 1 base and J lost 4, with 10 bases in between. The CDR3 is CASSLVLSSTGELFF. CDR3 coding DNA: TGTGCCAGCAGCTTAGTACTGTCAAGCACCGGGGAGCTGTTTTTT.

This clone was picked up a small number of times. This rearrangement joins TRBV7-9 to TRBJ2-7; 7 nucleotides line up with TRBD1. CDR1 is SEHNR and CDR2 is FQNEAQ in the germline V gene (reference sequence). Trimming cost V 4 bases and J 6 bases; bases outside gene matches: 12. This CDR3 spans 15 amino acids. The CDR3 region is CASSSTGTATLEQYF. The DNA of the CDR3 is TGTGCCAGCAGCTCGACCGGGACAGCCACCCTCGAGCAGTACTTC.

The chain combines TRBV6-6 with TRBJ2-7, with D perhaps matching TRBD2 (5 bases). V was trimmed by 8 bases and J by 3 bases, leaving 11 bases between them. The CDR3 runs to 12 residues. CDR1 is MNHNY, CDR2 SVGAGI, per germline (reference sequence). The CDR3 DNA sequence: TGTGCCAGCTATGCGGGTTTCTACGAGCAGTACTTC. Translated: CASYAGFYEQYF.

CDR3 amino acids: CAWSGLNTEAFF. The CDR3 region has the DNA TGTGCCTGGAGTGGACTGAACACTGAAGCTTTCTTT. The chain carries TRBV30 and TRBJ1-1, with D hard to call. There are 12 residues in the CDR3. Germline V gene sequence: CDR1 GTSNPN, CDR2 SVGIG (reference sequence). V was shortened by 1 base and J by 0 bases, with 3 bases between the two germline ends.

This rearrangement joins TRBV9 to TRBJ2-1, with 10 bases fitting TRBD2. The CDR3 runs 16 residues. Trimming cost V 3 bases and J 7 bases; bases outside gene matches: 10. CDR1 and CDR2 from the germline V gene are SGDLS and YYNGEE. The CDR3 loop reads CASSAWGASGSNEQFF. The CDR3 region has the DNA TGTGCCAGCAGCGCGTGGGGGGCTAGCGGGAGTAATGAGCAGTTCTTC.

The chain has TRBV6-6 and TRBJ1-4, with 9 bases that match TRBD1. CDR1 is MNHNY and CDR2 is SVGAGI in the germline V gene (reference sequence). The V and J ends lost 0 bases and 7 bases, in that order; junction bases with no gene match: 3. The CDR3 is made up of 15 amino acids. The CDR3 DNA reads TGTGCCAGCAGTTACTCACGGGACAGGGTTGAAAAACTGTTTTTT. Translating gives CASSYSRDRVEKLFF.

The rearrangement links TRBV7-9 to TRBJ2-2; 9 positions agree with TRBD1. The CDR3 totals 15 residues. Germline loops: CDR1 SEHNR, CDR2 FQNEAQ (reference sequence). The trim removed 5 bases at V and 7 bases at J, leaving 8 bases unmatched. CDR3 bases: TGTGCCAGCAGCACATGGGGACAGGGTATCGGGGAGCTGTTTTTT. As protein: CASSTWGQGIGELFF.

This clone was detected a few times. This chain uses TRBV4-1 with TRBJ2-7; D may correspond to TRBD1 or TRBD2 (6 bases each). The germline V and J ends were trimmed by 4 bases and 4 bases, with 11 bases remaining between them. Germline V gene lookup returns CDR1 MGHRA and CDR2 YSYEKL. The CDR3 extends over 13 amino acids. The CDR3 sequence is CASSPGAGYEQYF. For the CDR3, the DNA is TGCGCCAGCAGCCCGGGGGCGGGGTACGAGCAGTACTTC.

V and J are TRBV5-6 and TRBJ1-5, with 8 bases aligning to TRBD1. Germline values: CDR1 SGHDT, CDR2 YYEEEE. The CDR3 spans 15 residues. V gave up 4 bases and J gave up 3 bases; unmatched junction bases: 6. CDR3 DNA: TGTGCCAGCAGCCTGGGGACAGGACTCAATCAGCCCCAGCATTTT. Residues: CASSLGTGLNQPQHF.

J is TRBJ1-5 and V is TRBV15; no firm D call. Trimming took off 0 bases at V and 9 bases at J, with 6 bases between the two ends. CDR3 length equals 12 residues. Germline V gives CDR1 LNHNV, CDR2 YYDKDF (reference sequence). The CDR3 region has the DNA TGTGCCACCAGCAGAGATTTACGGCCCCAGCATTTT. Protein: CATSRDLRPQHF.